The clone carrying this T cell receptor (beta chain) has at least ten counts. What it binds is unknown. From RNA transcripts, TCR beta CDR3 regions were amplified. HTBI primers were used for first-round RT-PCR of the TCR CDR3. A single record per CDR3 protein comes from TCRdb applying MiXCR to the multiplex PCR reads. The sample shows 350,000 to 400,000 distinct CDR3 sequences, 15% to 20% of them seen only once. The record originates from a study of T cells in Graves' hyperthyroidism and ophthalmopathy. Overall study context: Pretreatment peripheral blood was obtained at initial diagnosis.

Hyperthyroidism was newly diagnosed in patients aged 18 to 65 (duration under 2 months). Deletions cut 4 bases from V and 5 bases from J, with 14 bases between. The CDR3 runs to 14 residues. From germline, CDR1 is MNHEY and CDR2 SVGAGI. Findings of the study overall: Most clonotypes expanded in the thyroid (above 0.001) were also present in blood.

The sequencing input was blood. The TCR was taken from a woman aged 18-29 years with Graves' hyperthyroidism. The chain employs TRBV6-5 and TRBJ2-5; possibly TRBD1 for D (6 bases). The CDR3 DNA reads TGTGCCAGCAGTTCCGGGACAAGAGGGGAGACCCAGTACTTC. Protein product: CASSSGTRGETQYF.